Listed below are T cell receptor beta chains from one sample, sequenced in a study of shared clonotypes between healthy human individuals. Clones were sequenced by immunoSEQ multiplex PCR, and TCRdb holds only the in-frame ones, with some missing. The sample holds 2 million to 2.5 million clones, approximately 93% seen once. Sequenced input: naive CD4+ T cells from PBMCs. The receptors originated from a man between 18 and 29 years old in good health. Some clones in this sample may be carry-over from other donors' samples. Both conserved end residues are part of each CDR3. Fields, in order: D gene, J gene, clone size, V gene, CDR3 DNA, CDR3 protein. D genes are given only for firm matches. Size tells how often a clone was seen (once, few, many) or the class of an expanded clone, and some rows leave it out.

NA | TRBJ1-5 | NA | TRBV28 | TGTGCCAGCAACCCGGGGGGTGTACAAAGCAATCAGCCCCAGCATTTT | CASNPGGVQSNQPQHF
NA | TRBJ1-4 | NA | TRBV19 | TGTGCCAGTAGTTTAATATGGCAGCCTAATGAAAAACTGTTTTTT | CASSLIWQPNEKLFF
NA | TRBJ2-3 | NA | TRBV15 | TGTGCCACCAGCAGAGTGGGTAACACAGATACGCAGTATTTT | CATSRVGNTDTQYF
NA | TRBJ2-6 | NA | TRBV14 | TGTGCCAGCAGCCAACACCGGGCTGGGGCCAACGTCCTGACTTTC | CASSQHRAGANVLTF
NA | TRBJ1-1 | NA | TRBV4-2 | TGTGCCAGCAGCCAAGAGGGTCTTTGGGGGAACACTGAAGCTTTCTTT | CASSQEGLWGNTEAFF
TRBD2 | TRBJ2-1 | NA | TRBV14 | TGTGCCAGTTCTAGCGGGAGCCCCGGGTACAATGAGCAGTTCTTC | CASSSGSPGYNEQFF
NA | TRBJ2-5 | NA | TRBV7-2 | TGTGCCAGCAGCTTAGAGGCAGCTAGCGCCGCGGGGACCCAGTACTTC | CASSLEAASAAGTQYF
TRBD2 | TRBJ2-1 | NA | TRBV7-2 | TGTGCCAGCAGCCCTGTCATGGGGGGAGGGAACAATGAGCAGTTCTTC | CASSPVMGGGNNEQFF
NA | TRBJ2-2 | NA | TRBV19 | TGTGCCAGTAGTACCCCCCGGAGGGAGAGCGGGGAGCTGTTTTTT | CASSTPRRESGELFF
NA | TRBJ1-1 | once | TRBV5-4 | TGTGCCAGCAGCTTGGGGCTTTGGACTGAGAACACTGAAGCTTTCTTT | CASSLGLWTENTEAFF
NA | TRBJ1-2 | NA | TRBV7-3 | TGTGCCAGCAGCTTAACGCCATTCTCGGCTTCCACCTTC | CASSLTPFSASTF
TRBD2 | TRBJ2-2 | NA | TRBV5-6 | TGTGCCAGCAGCGCCCGGACTAGCGGGAGGGGCACCGGGGAGCTGTTTTTT | CASSARTSGRGTGELFF
TRBD2 | TRBJ2-7 | NA | TRBV2 | TGTGCCAGCAGTGTCACTAGCGGGAGGGTATACGAGCAGTACTTC | CASSVTSGRVYEQYF
NA | TRBJ1-2 | once | TRBV19 | TGTGCCAGTAGTCCCCGGGGCACCGGGTCCTATGGCTACACCTTC | CASSPRGTGSYGYTF
NA | TRBJ2-3 | NA | TRBV6-6 | TGTGCCAGCAGTACACCCGCTACAGATACGCAGTATTTT | CASSTPATDTQYF
TRBD2 | TRBJ2-7 | NA | TRBV11-2 | TGTGCCAGCAGCTTCGGACTAGCGGGGTTATACGAGCAGTACTTC | CASSFGLAGLYEQYF
NA | TRBJ2-7 | once | TRBV7-9 | TGTGCCAGCAGCGCGGACAGCTCCTACGAGCAGTACTTC | CASSADSSYEQYF
TRBD2 | TRBJ2-3 | NA | TRBV5-1 | TGCGCCAGCAGCTTGGGAATGGTAGCGGGAGGGTCCACAGATACGCAGTATTTT | CASSLGMVAGGSTDTQYF
TRBD1 | TRBJ1-1 | NA | TRBV19 | TGTGCCAGTAGTATAGGACAGGGGGCGCGGTATACTGAAGCTTTCTTT | CASSIGQGARYTEAFF
NA | TRBJ1-4 | once | TRBV28 | TGTGCCAGCAGTTCACCCGGCGAAGGTCCCAATGAAAAACTGTTTTTT | CASSSPGEGPNEKLFF